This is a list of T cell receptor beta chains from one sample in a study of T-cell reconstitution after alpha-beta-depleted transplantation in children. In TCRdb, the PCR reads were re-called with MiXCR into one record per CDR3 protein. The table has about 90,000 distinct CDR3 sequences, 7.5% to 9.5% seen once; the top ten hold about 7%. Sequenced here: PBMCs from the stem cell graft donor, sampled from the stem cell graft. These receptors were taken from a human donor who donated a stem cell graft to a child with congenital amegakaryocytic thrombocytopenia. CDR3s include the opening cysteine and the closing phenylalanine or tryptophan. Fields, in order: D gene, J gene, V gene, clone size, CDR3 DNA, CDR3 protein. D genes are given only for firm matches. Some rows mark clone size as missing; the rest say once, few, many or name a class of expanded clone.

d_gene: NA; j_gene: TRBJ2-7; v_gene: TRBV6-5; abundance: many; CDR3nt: TGTGCCAGCATTTTAGTGGGCCTGGGGTCCTACGAGCAGTACTTC; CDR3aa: CASILVGLGSYEQYF
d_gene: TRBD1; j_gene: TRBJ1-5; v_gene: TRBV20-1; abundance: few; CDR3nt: TGCAGTGCTGACAGGGGGCCCGGTCAGCCCCAGCATTTT; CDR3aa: CSADRGPGQPQHF
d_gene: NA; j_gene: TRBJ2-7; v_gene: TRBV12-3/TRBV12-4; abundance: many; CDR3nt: TGTGCCAGCAGTTTAGGCGGTAGCGGCTACGAGCAGTACTTC; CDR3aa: CASSLGGSGYEQYF
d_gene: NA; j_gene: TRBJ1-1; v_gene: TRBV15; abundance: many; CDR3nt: TGTGCCACCAGCAGAGATCCGACAGTGAACACTGAAGCTTTCTTT; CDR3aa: CATSRDPTVNTEAFF
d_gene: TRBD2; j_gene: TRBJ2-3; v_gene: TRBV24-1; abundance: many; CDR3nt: TGTGCCACCAGTGACCCCTCGGGGGGATCTTTCGGAGATACGCAGTATTTT; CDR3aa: CATSDPSGGSFGDTQYF
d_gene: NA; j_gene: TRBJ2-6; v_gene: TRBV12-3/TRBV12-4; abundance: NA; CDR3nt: TGTGCCAGCAGCCCCGGACAAATCTCTGGGGCCAACGTCCTGACTTTC; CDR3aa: CASSPGQISGANVLTF
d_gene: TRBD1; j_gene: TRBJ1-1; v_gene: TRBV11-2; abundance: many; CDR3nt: TGTGCCAGCAGCTCACTCGGGACAGGGGAGTACGACACTGAAGCTTTCTTT; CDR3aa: CASSSLGTGEYDTEAFF
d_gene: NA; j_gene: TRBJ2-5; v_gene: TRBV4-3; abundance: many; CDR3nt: TGCGCCAGCAGCCAAGATAAGGTCCAAGAGACCCAGTACTTC; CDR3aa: CASSQDKVQETQYF
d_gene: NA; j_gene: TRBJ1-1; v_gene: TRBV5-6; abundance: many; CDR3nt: TGTGCCAGCAGCTCGACCGACCGATCTGAAGCTTTCTTT; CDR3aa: CASSSTDRSEAFF
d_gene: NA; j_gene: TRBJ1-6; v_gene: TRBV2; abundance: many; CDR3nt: TGTGCCAGCAGGGCCGCGGGGAATTCACCCCTCCACTTT; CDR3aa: CASRAAGNSPLHF
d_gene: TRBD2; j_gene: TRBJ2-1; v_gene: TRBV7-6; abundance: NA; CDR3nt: TGTGCCAGCAGCCGAGTCACTAGCGGGGATTTTTACAATGAGCAGTTCTTC; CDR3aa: CASSRVTSGDFYNEQFF
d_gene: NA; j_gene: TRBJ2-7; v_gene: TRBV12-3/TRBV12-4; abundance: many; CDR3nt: TGTGCCAGCAGTTTAAATCAGGGACGAGGCGAGCAGTACTTC; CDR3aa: CASSLNQGRGEQYF
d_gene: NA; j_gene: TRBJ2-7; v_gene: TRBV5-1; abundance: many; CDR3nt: TGCGCCAGCAGCGTATACAGAGGTACCTACGAGCAGTACTTC; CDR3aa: CASSVYRGTYEQYF
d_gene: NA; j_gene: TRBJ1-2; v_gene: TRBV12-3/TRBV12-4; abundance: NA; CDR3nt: TGTGCCAGCAGTTTAGCTGTCAGAAACTATGGCTACACCTTC; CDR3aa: CASSLAVRNYGYTF
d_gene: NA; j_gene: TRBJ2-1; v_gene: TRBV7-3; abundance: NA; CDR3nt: NA; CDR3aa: CAMSFGPGGNEQFF
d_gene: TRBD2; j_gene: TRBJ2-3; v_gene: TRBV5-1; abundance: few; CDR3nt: TGCGCCAGCAGCTTAAATATAGCGGGGGGATACCCGCAGTATTTT; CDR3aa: CASSLNIAGGYPQYF
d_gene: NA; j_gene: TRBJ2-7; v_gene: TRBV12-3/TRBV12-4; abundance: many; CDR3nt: TGTGCCAGCAGTTTAGGGGGGATAAGCTACGAGCAGTACTTC; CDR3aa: CASSLGGISYEQYF
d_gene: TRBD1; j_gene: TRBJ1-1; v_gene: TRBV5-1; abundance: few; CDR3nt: TGCGCCAGCAGCCCCGCCCAGACAGGGTCAGGTGAAGCTTTCTTT; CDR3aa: CASSPAQTGSGEAFF
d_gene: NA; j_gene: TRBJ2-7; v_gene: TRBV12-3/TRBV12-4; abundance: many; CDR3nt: TGTGCCAGCAGTTTGAAACTTACCTACGAGCAGTACTTC; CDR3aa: CASSLKLTYEQYF
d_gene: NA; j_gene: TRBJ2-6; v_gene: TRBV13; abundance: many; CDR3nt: TGTGCCAGCAGCACCCGAGGTACTGGGGCCAACGTCCTGACTTTC; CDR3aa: CASSTRGTGANVLTF
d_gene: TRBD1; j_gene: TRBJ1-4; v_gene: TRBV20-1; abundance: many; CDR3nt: TGCAGTGCTAGAGATGAAGCAGGGGGTAATGAAAAACTGTTTTTT; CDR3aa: CSARDEAGGNEKLFF
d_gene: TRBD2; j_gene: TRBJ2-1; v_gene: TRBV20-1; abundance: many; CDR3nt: TGCAGTGCTAGAGAAGAGAGTAGCGGGGGGAACAATGAGCAGTTCTTC; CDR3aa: CSAREESSGGNNEQFF
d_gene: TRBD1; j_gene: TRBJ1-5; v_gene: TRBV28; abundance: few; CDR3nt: TGTGCCAGTTGTGGACAGGGGAATCAGCCCCAGCATTTT; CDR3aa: CASCGQGNQPQHF
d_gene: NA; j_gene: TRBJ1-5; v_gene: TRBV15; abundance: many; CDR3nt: TGTGCCACCAGCAGTTTAAGGCAGTACTTAGATAGCAATCAGCCCCAGCATTTT; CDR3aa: CATSSLRQYLDSNQPQHF
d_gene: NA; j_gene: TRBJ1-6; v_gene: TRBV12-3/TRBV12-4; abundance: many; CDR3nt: TGTGCCAGCAGCCTTCTCCGGGACGTAGGATCACCCCTCCACTTT; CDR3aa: CASSLLRDVGSPLHF
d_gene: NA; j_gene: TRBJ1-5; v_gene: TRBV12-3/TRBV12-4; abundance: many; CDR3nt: TGTGCCAGCAGCCCGGGGGATCAGCCCCAGCATTTT; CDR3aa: CASSPGDQPQHF
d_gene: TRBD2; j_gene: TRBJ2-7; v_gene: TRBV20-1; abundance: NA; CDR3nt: TGCAGTGCTGAAGACGGACTAGCGGCCTACGAGCAGTACTTC; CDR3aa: CSAEDGLAAYEQYF
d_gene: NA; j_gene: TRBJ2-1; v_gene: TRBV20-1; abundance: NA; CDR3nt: TGCAGTGCGCGGGGGCAAAGAAAGGGAGATGAGCAGTTCTTC; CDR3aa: CSARGQRKGDEQFF
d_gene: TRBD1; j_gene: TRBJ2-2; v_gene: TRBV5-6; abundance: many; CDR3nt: TGTGCCAGCAGCTCATTTTTAAGGGACAGGGGTAACACCGGGGAGCTGTTTTTT; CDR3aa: CASSSFLRDRGNTGELFF
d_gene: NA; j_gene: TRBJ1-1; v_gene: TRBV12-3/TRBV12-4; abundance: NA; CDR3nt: TGTGCCAGCAGTTTAGGGGGAGGGTCAGCTTTCTTT; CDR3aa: CASSLGGGSAFF
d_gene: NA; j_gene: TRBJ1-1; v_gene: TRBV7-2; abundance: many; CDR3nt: TGTGCCAGCAGCTACGTCCGGGACACATATCGGATGAACACTGAAGCTTTCTTT; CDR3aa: CASSYVRDTYRMNTEAFF
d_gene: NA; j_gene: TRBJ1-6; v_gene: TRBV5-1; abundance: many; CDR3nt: TGCGCCAGCAGCTCAGAACTGAATTCACCCCTCCACTTT; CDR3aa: CASSSELNSPLHF
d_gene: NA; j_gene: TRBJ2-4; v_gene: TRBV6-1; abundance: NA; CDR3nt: TGTGCCAGCAGCCAGGGGGGGTCGGCCAAAAACATTCAGTACTTC; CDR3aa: CASSQGGSAKNIQYF
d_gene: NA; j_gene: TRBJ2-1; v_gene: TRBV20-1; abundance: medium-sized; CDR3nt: TGCAGTGCAATCAGACTAAGCCCCAGCTCCTACAATGAGCAGTTCTTC; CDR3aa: CSAIRLSPSSYNEQFF
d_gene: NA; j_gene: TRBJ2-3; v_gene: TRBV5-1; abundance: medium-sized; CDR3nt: TGCGCCAGCAGCGTGTACAGGGCAGATACGCAGTATTTT; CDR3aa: CASSVYRADTQYF
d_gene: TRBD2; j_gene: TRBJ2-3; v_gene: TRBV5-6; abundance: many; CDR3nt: TGTGCCAGCAGCGTAGGACTAGCAGCCACAGATACGCAGTATTTT; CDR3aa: CASSVGLAATDTQYF
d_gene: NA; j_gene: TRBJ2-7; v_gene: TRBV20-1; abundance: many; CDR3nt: TGCAGTGCTCAAACCGGGACCACCGCCTCCTACGAGCAGTACTTC; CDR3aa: CSAQTGTTASYEQYF
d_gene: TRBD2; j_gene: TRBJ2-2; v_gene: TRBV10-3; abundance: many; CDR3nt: TGTGCCATCAGTGATCTCAGGGAGGGGTCCGGGGAGCTGTTTTTT; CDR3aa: CAISDLREGSGELFF
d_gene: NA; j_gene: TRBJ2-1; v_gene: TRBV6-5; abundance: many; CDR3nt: TGTGCCAGCAGTCTGATGAACAGGGGGGGGAACAATGAGCAGTTCTTC; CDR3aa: CASSLMNRGGNNEQFF